The text below deals with one TCR beta chain. The table came from immunoSEQ multiplex PCR; TCRdb's copy has only in-frame clones and leaves some out. The data contain some 350,000 clones, more than 70% of them singletons. This entry comes from a study of blood T cell repertoires in COVID-19. V gave up 0 bases and J gave up 1 base, with 16 bases separating them. This CDR3 is built from 18 residues. The germline CDR1 and CDR2 sequences are LGHNA and YSLEER. The source of this sequence is a man aged 25-40 years with active or convalescent COVID-19. V and J are TRBV4-3 and TRBJ2-4; D is possibly TRBD1 (5 bases). The sequenced material came from peripheral blood. The CDR3 nucleotides are TGCGCCAGCAGCCAAGATTTAAGGGGAAAGGTGGCCAAAAACATTCAGTACTTC. Its protein product is CASSQDLRGKVAKNIQYF.